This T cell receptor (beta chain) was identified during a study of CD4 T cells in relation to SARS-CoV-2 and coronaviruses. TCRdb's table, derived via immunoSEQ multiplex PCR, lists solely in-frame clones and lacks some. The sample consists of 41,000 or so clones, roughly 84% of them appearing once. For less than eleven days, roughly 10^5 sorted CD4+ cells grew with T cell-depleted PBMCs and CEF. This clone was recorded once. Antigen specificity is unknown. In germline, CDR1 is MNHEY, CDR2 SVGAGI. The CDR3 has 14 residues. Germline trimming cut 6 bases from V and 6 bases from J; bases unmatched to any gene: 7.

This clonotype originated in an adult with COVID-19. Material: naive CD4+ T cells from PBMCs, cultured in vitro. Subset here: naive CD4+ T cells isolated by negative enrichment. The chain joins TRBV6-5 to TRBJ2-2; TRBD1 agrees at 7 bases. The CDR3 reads CASRLQGYAGELFF. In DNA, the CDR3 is TGTGCCAGCAGACTACAGGGGTATGCCGGGGAGCTGTTTTTT.